Listed below are T cell receptor beta chains from one sample, sequenced in a study of T cells in Graves' hyperthyroidism and ophthalmopathy. MiXCR was run by TCRdb on the multiplex PCR reads, yielding one entry per CDR3 protein. Seen here are approximately 600,000 distinct CDR3 sequences, 14% observed once, and the top ten hold approximately 6.4%. Sequencing was done on a sample of blood. The receptors derive from a woman between 18 and 29 years old with Graves' ophthalmopathy. CDR3s include the opening cysteine and the closing phenylalanine or tryptophan. Fields, in order: clone size, V gene, D gene, J gene, CDR3 protein, CDR3 DNA. The D gene is left open where the match is weak. The size field is filled for only some rows; it gives once, few, many or a size class.

few	TRBV3-2	.	TRBJ1-5	CASSPPRKGAGNQPQHF	TGTGCCAGCAGCCCTCCCAGGAAGGGGGCCGGCAATCAGCCCCAGCATTTT
.	TRBV14	.	TRBJ2-2	CASSHVLALPPEQLFF	TGTGCCAGCAGCCACGTCCTCGCCCTTCCCCCCGAGCAGCTGTTTTTT
.	TRBV10-3	.	TRBJ2-2	CAAAPDLTGELFF	TGTGCCGCGGCGCCCGACCTAACCGGGGAGCTGTTTTTT
.	TRBV10-3	TRBD2	TRBJ2-1	CATSGTSSYNEQFF	TGTGCCACCTCCGGGACTAGCTCCTACAATGAGCAGTTCTTC
.	TRBV19	TRBD1	TRBJ1-2	CASSMGQENYGYTF	TGTGCCAGTAGTATGGGACAGGAGAACTATGGCTACACCTTC
many	TRBV7-2	.	TRBJ2-4	CASSLYIKNIQYF	TGTGCCAGCAGCCTCTACATCAAAAACATTCAGTACTTC
many	TRBV28	TRBD1	TRBJ1-2	CASSLGQGSGYGYTF	TGTGCCAGCAGCCTTGGACAGGGAAGTGGCTATGGCTACACCTTC
few	TRBV7-9	.	TRBJ2-7	CASIRGGQDEQYF	TGTGCCAGCATTAGGGGAGGTCAGGACGAGCAGTACTTC
many	TRBV3-1	TRBD2	TRBJ2-1	CASSVLAGPYNEQFF	TGTGCCAGCAGCGTATTAGCGGGACCCTACAATGAGCAGTTCTTC
many	TRBV6-2/TRBV6-3	.	TRBJ2-4	CASSYGRPAKNIQYF	TGTGCCAGCAGTTACGGCAGACCTGCCAAAAACATTCAGTACTTC
.	TRBV29-1	.	TRBJ2-7	CSVNLGYEQYF	TGCAGCGTCAATCTGGGTTACGAGCAGTACTTC
few	TRBV20-1	.	TRBJ2-3	CSARDPLAGFTDTQYF	TGCAGTGCTAGAGACCCCTTGGCGGGATTCACAGATACGCAGTATTTT
many	TRBV19	.	TRBJ1-5	CASSIKGRPDQPQHF	TGTGCCAGTAGTATAAAGGGGCGCCCAGATCAGCCCCAGCATTTT
many	TRBV28	.	TRBJ1-2	CASSPPRGPWGYTF	TGTGCCAGCAGTCCTCCTCGGGGTCCGTGGGGCTACACCTTC
many	TRBV7-9	.	TRBJ1-2	CASSLRTDNYGYTF	TGTGCCAGCAGCCTAAGGACAGATAACTATGGCTACACCTTC
many	TRBV7-9	.	TRBJ2-1	CASSFPGEGDEQFF	TGTGCCAGCAGCTTCCCAGGTGAGGGCGATGAGCAGTTCTTC
many	TRBV12-3/TRBV12-4	TRBD2	TRBJ2-2	CASTYGTSFSGELFF	TGTGCCAGCACTTACGGGACTAGCTTCTCCGGGGAGCTGTTTTTT
many	TRBV7-3	.	TRBJ2-3	CASSLIGITDTQYF	TGTGCCAGCAGCTTAATCGGGATAACAGATACGCAGTATTTT
.	TRBV19	.	TRBJ1-5	CASSPGKQPQHF	TGTGCCAGTAGTCCGGGTAAGCAGCCCCAGCATTTT
.	TRBV27	.	TRBJ1-6	CASRLLGENSPLHF	TGTGCCAGCAGGCTGCTGGGGGAAAATTCACCCCTCCACTTT
many	TRBV7-8	TRBD1	TRBJ2-7	CASSTRTGQVYEQYF	TGTGCCAGCAGCACCCGGACAGGGCAGGTCTACGAGCAGTACTTC
.	TRBV6-1	.	TRBJ1-6	CASSFPPPANSPLHF	TGTGCCAGCAGTTTCCCACCACCGGCTAATTCACCCCTCCACTTT
many	TRBV28	.	TRBJ1-3	CASSTLPALSGNTIYF	TGTGCCAGCAGTACCCTCCCCGCCCTCTCTGGAAACACCATATATTTT
many	TRBV5-1	TRBD1	TRBJ2-7	CASSLTGDPYEQYF	TGCGCCAGCAGCTTGACAGGGGACCCCTACGAGCAGTACTTC
many	TRBV6-1	.	TRBJ1-1	CASTLGQNTEAFF	TGTGCCAGCACCCTGGGACAGAACACTGAAGCTTTCTTT
few	TRBV20-1	.	TRBJ2-5	CSANWRQVGTQYF	TGCAGTGCTAATTGGCGCCAGGTTGGGACCCAGTACTTC
many	TRBV30	.	TRBJ2-7	CAWKTPPYEQYF	TGTGCCTGGAAGACCCCCCCCTACGAGCAGTACTTC
many	TRBV7-9	.	TRBJ2-1	CASSLALGNEQFF	TGTGCCAGCAGCTTAGCTCTGGGCAATGAGCAGTTCTTC
many	TRBV11-3	.	TRBJ1-2	CASSAGILDKDYTF	TGTGCCAGCAGCGCAGGGATTCTGGATAAGGACTACACCTTC
many	TRBV6-1	TRBD1	TRBJ1-3	CASSETPTGTGNTIYF	TGTGCCAGCAGTGAAACCCCGACAGGGACCGGAAACACCATATATTTT
many	TRBV6-1	.	TRBJ1-1	CASSNQKNTEAFF	TGTGCCAGCAGTAACCAAAAGAACACTGAAGCTTTCTTT
many	TRBV28	TRBD1	TRBJ2-7	CASSTTGQEYEQYF	TGTGCCAGCAGTACGACAGGGCAAGAGTACGAGCAGTACTTC
once	TRBV6-1	.	TRBJ1-2	CASRGGSVGYTF	TGTGCCAGCAGGGGGGGGTCTGTGGGCTACACCTTC
.	TRBV20-1	.	TRBJ1-4	CSAPKLFLDGGRSREKLFF	TGCAGTGCCCCGAAGTTATTTCTTGACGGAGGCCGGTCTCGGGAAAAACTGTTTTTT
many	TRBV7-2	.	TRBJ2-7	CASSLGAGFLYEQYF	TGTGCCAGCAGCTTAGGGGCCGGGTTTCTCTACGAGCAGTACTTC
few	TRBV9	TRBD2	TRBJ2-2	CASSVVPRLAGRGGELFF	TGTGCCAGCAGCGTAGTCCCCCGACTAGCGGGAAGGGGCGGGGAGCTGTTTTTT
many	TRBV11-2	TRBD2	TRBJ2-7	CASSDSGNYHEQYF	TGTGCCAGCAGCGATAGCGGGAACTACCACGAGCAGTACTTC
few	TRBV6-1	.	TRBJ1-1	CASSVGGEGTEAFF	TGTGCCAGCAGTGTGGGGGGCGAAGGCACTGAAGCTTTCTTT
many	TRBV12-3/TRBV12-4	.	TRBJ2-1	CASSLGRGFDNEQFF	TGTGCCAGCAGTTTAGGTAGGGGTTTCGACAATGAGCAGTTCTTC
many	TRBV30	.	TRBJ2-1	CAWRGVTPYNEQFF	TGTGCCTGGAGAGGCGTGACCCCATACAATGAGCAGTTCTTC
many	TRBV12-3/TRBV12-4	.	TRBJ2-2	CASSSDLGQSTGELFF	TGTGCCAGCAGTTCCGATTTAGGACAGAGCACCGGGGAGCTGTTTTTT
many	TRBV7-3	.	TRBJ1-2	CASSATVGSYGYTF	TGTGCCAGCAGCGCGACAGTCGGGTCGTATGGCTACACCTTC
many	TRBV6-2/TRBV6-3	.	TRBJ2-5	CASSYSRRQETQYF	TGTGCCAGCAGTTACTCTCGGCGACAAGAGACCCAGTACTTC
.	TRBV7-9	TRBD1	TRBJ2-1	CANSPKGAGEQFF	TGTGCCAACTCCCCAAAGGGGGCAGGAGAGCAGTTCTTC
many	TRBV6-1	.	TRBJ2-5	CASDLQGGETQYF	TGTGCCAGCGACCTCCAGGGGGGTGAGACCCAGTACTTC
few	TRBV30	.	TRBJ2-1	CAWSEQGASEQFF	TGTGCCTGGAGTGAGCAAGGGGCCAGTGAGCAGTTCTTC
.	TRBV29-1	.	TRBJ2-1	CSVERQASNEQFF	TGCAGCGTTGAAAGGCAGGCCTCCAATGAGCAGTTCTTC
.	TRBV5-8	TRBD2	TRBJ2-3	CASSLGPSSGRTDTQYF	TGTGCCAGCAGCTTGGGCCCCTCTAGCGGGAGGACAGATACGCAGTATTTT
many	TRBV27	TRBD2	TRBJ2-3	CASSWRLAGLQPSTDTQYF	TGTGCCAGCAGTTGGAGACTAGCGGGCCTCCAACCTAGCACAGATACGCAGTATTTT
many	TRBV12-3/TRBV12-4	.	TRBJ2-5	CASSPGDTFQETQYF	TGTGCCAGCAGTCCGGGGGACACCTTCCAAGAGACCCAGTACTTC
.	TRBV28	.	TRBJ2-3	CASRTPPGGGTGTQYF	TGTGCCAGTCGTACCCCACCGGGGGGGGGGACAGGTACGCAGTATTTT
many	TRBV7-9	.	TRBJ2-1	CASSPPRGPSYNGQFF	TGTGCCAGCAGCCCTCCCCGGGGGCCCTCCTACAATGGGCAGTTCTTC
many	TRBV12-3/TRBV12-4	.	TRBJ1-3	CASRTKGNTIYF	TGTGCCAGCAGGACGAAGGGAAACACCATATATTTT
many	TRBV11-1	TRBD2	TRBJ2-3	CASSTSSGRSADTQYF	TGTGCCAGCAGCACCTCTAGCGGGAGATCAGCAGATACGCAGTATTTT